This T cell receptor (beta chain) was found in a study of graft-versus-host responses after intestinal transplantation. Study summary: Every transplant recipient was induced with anti-thymocyte globulin, then maintained on tacrolimus and steroids for around 3 years.

Concerning this clone: What it binds is not known.

CDR3 size: 15 residues. Profiled with immunoSEQ multiplex PCR; TCRdb holds only in-frame clones, not every one. Of 20,000 or so clones in the sample, roughly four fifths were seen once. Study observations and caveats: Recipient bone marrow held GvH clones, some seen earlier in ileum or blood.

The rearrangement uses TRBV21-1 and TRBJ2-7; no DNA check was done on the table's D call, TRBD1. TRBV21-1 is shown as a pseudogene. The sample here was PBMCs, taken 14 days after transplant. The TCR was taken from a human patient who received an intestinal transplant, so some T cells may come from the graft donor. The CDR3 sequence: CASSPQVQGKGEQYF. Written as DNA, the CDR3 is TGTGCCAGCAGCCCCCAGGTACAGGGTAAGGGCGAGCAGTACTTC.